A single sample is the source of the 5 T cell receptor beta chains below, sequenced in a study of control samples from healthy donors and cancer patients. The table came from immunoSEQ multiplex PCR; TCRdb's copy has only in-frame clones and leaves some out. The table includes 150,000 to 200,000 clones, over 85% detected once. Source material: blood. The receptors shown here come from a man aged 25 to 45 in good health.

The chain combines TRBV11-2 with TRBJ2-5; D not resolved. This CDR3 has 13 residues. Trimming took 2 bases from V and 1 from J, leaving 5 bases between them. Germline V gene data show CDR1 as SGHAT and CDR2 as FQNNGV. The CDR3 protein is CASSLPFQETQYF. DNA for the CDR3: TGTGCCAGCAGCTTACCCTTCCAAGAGACCCAGTACTTC.

The chain couples TRBV14 to TRBJ1-3; unclear D gene. The V gene lost 4 bases and the J gene lost 0 bases, with 16 bases spanning the gap. The CDR3 is 17 residues long. Per the germline V gene, CDR1 is SGHDN and CDR2 is FVKESK. CDR3 nucleotides: TGTGCCAGCAGCCCAACTCACGGTCCCCTCTCTGGAAACACCATATATTTT. Its protein product is CASSPTHGPLSGNTIYF.

The chain is built from TRBV2 and TRBJ1-1; perhaps TRBD1 as D (6 bases). The CDR3 sequence is 13 residues long. V dropped 6 bases and J dropped 0 bases, with 8 bases sitting between them. Germline V gives CDR1 SNHLY, CDR2 FYNNEI. The CDR3 bases are TGTGCCAGCAGATCAGGGGTGAACACTGAAGCTTTCTTT. Translating it yields CASRSGVNTEAFF. Filled out from reference TRBV2 and TRBJ1-1, the complete variable domain reads EPEVTQTPSHQVTQMGQEVILRCVPISNHLYFYWYRQILGQKVEFLVSFYNNEISEKSEIFDDQFSVERPDGSNFTLKIRSTKLEDSAMYFCASRSGVNTEAFFGQGTRLTVV.

In its sample, this clone was seen a few times. V is TRBV6-6 and J is TRBJ1-2; 7 bases are a match to TRBD1. Per germline, CDR1 MNHNY and CDR2 SVGAGI (reference sequence). This CDR3 is built from 14 residues. Unmatched junction bases numbered 5, after V lost 4 bases and J lost 3 bases. The CDR3 here is CASSLDRVYYGYTF. The DNA for the CDR3 is TGTGCCAGCAGTTTAGACAGGGTTTACTATGGCTACACCTTC.

The rearrangement uses TRBV19 and TRBJ1-2; D unresolved. Germline CDR1 reads LNHDA; CDR2 reads SQIVND (reference sequence). V lost 1 base and J 5 bases, leaving 8 bases between the germline ends. This CDR3 is built from 13 residues. The CDR3: CASSIGVGYGYTF. The CDR3 region has the DNA TGTGCCAGTAGTATAGGTGTGGGATATGGCTACACCTTC.